Shown below are 6 T cell receptor beta chains from a single sample sequenced in a study of radiotherapy plus CTLA-4 blockade in lung cancer. Method: immunoSEQ multiplex PCR; TCRdb's copy keeps in-frame clones and lacks some. The table shows approximately 67,000 clones, with approximately 83% occurring only once. The source was peripheral blood, collected from a patient treated with radiotherapy plus ipilimumab. Source of these receptors: a human donor with non-small cell lung cancer who had a partial response to radiotherapy plus ipilimumab.

The chain is built from TRBV19 and TRBJ2-1, with 10 bases matching TRBD2. Germline CDR1 is LNHDA and CDR2 is SQIVND (reference sequence). V trimming: 7 bases; J trimming: 7 bases; junction bases outside the gene matches: 10. The CDR3 sequence is 15 residues long. In DNA, the CDR3 is TGTGCCAGTACCTTAGGGACTAGCGAGACTAATGAGCAGTTCTTC. Its protein product is CASTLGTSETNEQFF.

This clone was seen only once. This chain joins TRBV18 and TRBJ1-1, with a tentative D call TRBD1 (6 bases). The CDR3 is made up of 14 amino acids. Germline loops: CDR1 KGHSH, CDR2 LQKENI. The V end was cut by 3 bases, the J end by 3 bases, with 11 bases between. CDR3 nucleotides: TGTGCCAGCTCACCGGGGGGGCAATACACTGAAGCTTTCTTT. Its protein is CASSPGGQYTEAFF.

The chain joins TRBV2 to TRBJ1-1, with unresolved D. The CDR3 is 14 residues long. The germline V gene has CDR1 SNHLY and CDR2 FYNNEI. V lost 4 bases, J lost 3 bases, and 12 bases lay in between. CDR3 region: CASSAGRRDTEAFF. The CDR3 DNA reads as TGTGCCAGCAGTGCGGGCCGGAGGGACACTGAAGCTTTCTTT.

The V call is TRBV14, the J call TRBJ2-3, with D maybe TRBD2 (6 bases). V was cut by 4 bases and J by 8 bases, with 13 bases left in between. This CDR3 has 13 amino acids. CDR1 is SGHDN, CDR2 FVKESK, per germline. The CDR3 reads CASSPELGGTQYF. CDR3 in DNA: TGTGCCAGCAGCCCAGAACTGGGGGGTACGCAGTATTTT.

The chain has TRBV11-2 and TRBJ2-7, with 10 bases that match TRBD2. CDR1 and CDR2 (germline): SGHAT, FQNNGV. Trimming cost V 2 bases and J 6 bases; bases outside gene matches: 7. The CDR3 length is 15 residues. The CDR3 region has the DNA TGTGCCAGCAGCTTATTACCTAGCGGGAGTATCGAGCAGTACTTC. It codes for CASSLLPSGSIEQYF.

This clone has ten or more counts. The CDR3 reads CASSLYVGGRDTQYF. Here the CDR3 DNA reads TGTGCCAGCAGTTTATACGTGGGAGGGCGCGATACGCAGTATTTT. The chain uses TRBV28 and TRBJ2-3; 7 nucleotides align to TRBD2. After removal of 1 base from V and 6 bases from J, the junction contained 7 bases not matched to a gene. This CDR3 contains 15 residues. The germline V gene encodes CDR1 MDHEN and CDR2 SYDVKM.